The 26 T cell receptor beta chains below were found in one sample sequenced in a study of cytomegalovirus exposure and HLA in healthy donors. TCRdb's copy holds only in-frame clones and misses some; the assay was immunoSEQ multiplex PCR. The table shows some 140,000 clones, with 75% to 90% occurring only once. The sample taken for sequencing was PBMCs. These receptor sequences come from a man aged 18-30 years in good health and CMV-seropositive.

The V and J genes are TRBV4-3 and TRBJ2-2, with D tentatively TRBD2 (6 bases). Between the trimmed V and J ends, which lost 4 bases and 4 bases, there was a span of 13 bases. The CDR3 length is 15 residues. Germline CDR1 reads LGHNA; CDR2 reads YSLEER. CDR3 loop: CASSRGVLTTGELFF. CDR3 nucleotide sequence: TGCGCCAGCAGCCGCGGGGTTCTTACCACCGGGGAGCTGTTTTTT.

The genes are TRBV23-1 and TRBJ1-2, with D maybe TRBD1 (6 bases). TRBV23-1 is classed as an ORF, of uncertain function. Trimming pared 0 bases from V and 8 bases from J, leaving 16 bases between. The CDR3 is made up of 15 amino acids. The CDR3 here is CASSQSGRGRGGYTF. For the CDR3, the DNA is TGCGCCAGCAGTCAATCGGGGCGGGGGCGTGGGGGCTACACCTTC.

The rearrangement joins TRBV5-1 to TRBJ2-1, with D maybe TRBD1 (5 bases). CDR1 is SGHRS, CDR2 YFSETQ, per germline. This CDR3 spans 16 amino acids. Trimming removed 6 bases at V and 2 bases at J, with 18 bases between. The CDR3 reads CASTKSALGAYNEQFF. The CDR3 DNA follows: TGCGCCAGCACAAAATCAGCCCTAGGGGCCTACAATGAGCAGTTCTTC.

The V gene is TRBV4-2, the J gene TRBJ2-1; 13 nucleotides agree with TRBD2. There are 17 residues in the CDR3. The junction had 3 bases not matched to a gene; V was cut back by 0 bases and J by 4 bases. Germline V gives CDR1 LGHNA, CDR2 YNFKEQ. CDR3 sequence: CASSQERGLAGYNEQFF. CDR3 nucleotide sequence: TGTGCCAGCAGCCAAGAGAGGGGACTAGCGGGGTACAATGAGCAGTTCTTC.

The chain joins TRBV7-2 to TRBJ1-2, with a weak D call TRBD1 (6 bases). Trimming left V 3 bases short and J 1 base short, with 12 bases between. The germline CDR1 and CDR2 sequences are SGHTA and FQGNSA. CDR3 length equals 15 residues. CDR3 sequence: CASSLDGTLNYGYTF. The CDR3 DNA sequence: TGTGCCAGCAGCTTGGACGGGACACTTAACTATGGCTACACCTTC.

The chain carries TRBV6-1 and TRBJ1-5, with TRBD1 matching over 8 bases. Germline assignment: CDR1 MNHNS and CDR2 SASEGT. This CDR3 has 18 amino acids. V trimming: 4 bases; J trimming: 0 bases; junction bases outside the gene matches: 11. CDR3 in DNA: TGTGCCAGCAGTGCCTTTCGGACAGGGCAAGGTAGCAATCAGCCCCAGCATTTT. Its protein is CASSAFRTGQGSNQPQHF.

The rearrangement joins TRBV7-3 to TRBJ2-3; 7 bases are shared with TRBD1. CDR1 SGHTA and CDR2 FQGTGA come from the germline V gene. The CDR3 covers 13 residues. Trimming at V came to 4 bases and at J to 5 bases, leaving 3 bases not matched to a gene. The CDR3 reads CASSSQGVDTQYF. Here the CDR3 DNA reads TGTGCCAGCAGCTCCCAGGGGGTAGATACGCAGTATTTT.

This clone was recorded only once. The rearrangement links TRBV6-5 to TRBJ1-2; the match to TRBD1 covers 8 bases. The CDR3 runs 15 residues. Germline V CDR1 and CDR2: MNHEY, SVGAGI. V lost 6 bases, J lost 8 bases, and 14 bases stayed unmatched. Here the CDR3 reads CASSLLGGQGAGYTF. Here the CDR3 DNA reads TGTGCCAGCAGCCTCCTGGGAGGGCAGGGGGCAGGCTACACCTTC.

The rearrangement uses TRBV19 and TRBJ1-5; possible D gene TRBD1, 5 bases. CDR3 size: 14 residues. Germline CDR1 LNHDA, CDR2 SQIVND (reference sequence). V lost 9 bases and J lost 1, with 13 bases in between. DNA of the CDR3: TGTGCCAGCCTACGGGCAGGGAGCAATCAGCCCCAGCATTTT. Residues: CASLRAGSNQPQHF.

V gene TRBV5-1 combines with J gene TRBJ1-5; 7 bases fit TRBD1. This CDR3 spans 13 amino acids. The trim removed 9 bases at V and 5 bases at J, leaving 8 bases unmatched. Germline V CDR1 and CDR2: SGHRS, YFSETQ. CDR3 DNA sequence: TGCGCCATACAGGGGATTTTCGATCAGCCCCAGCATTTT. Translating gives CAIQGIFDQPQHF.

CDR3 bases: TGTGCCAGCAGCTTACGGGACAGGGGCTCCTACGAGCAGTACTTC. It codes for CASSLRDRGSYEQYF. The chain links TRBV21-1 to TRBJ2-7; the table gives TRBD1 as D, unverified against the DNA. TRBV21-1 represents a pseudogene. The CDR3 extends over 15 amino acids.

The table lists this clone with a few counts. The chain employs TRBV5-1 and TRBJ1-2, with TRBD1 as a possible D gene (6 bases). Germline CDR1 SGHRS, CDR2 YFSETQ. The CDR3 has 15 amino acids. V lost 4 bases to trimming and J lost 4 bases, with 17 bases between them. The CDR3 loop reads CASSEDGGLPYGYTF. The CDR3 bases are TGCGCCAGCAGCGAAGACGGGGGGCTCCCCTATGGCTACACCTTC.

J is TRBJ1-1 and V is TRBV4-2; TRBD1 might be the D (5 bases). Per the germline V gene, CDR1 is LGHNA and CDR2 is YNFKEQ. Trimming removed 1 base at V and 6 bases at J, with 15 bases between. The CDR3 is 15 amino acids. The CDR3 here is CASSQVGEGKSEAFF. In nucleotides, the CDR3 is TGTGCCAGCAGCCAAGTGGGGGAGGGGAAGTCTGAAGCTTTCTTT.

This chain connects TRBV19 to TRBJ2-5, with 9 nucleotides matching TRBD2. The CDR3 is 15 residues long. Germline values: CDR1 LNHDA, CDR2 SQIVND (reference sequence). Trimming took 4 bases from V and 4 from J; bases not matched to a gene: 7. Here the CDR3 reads CASSTRGGAGETQYF. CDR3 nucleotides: TGTGCCAGTAGTACCCGCGGGGGGGCGGGAGAGACCCAGTACTTC. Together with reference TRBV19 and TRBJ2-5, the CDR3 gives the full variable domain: DGGITQSPKYLFRKEGQNVTLSCEQNLNHDAMYWYRQDPGQGLRLIYYSQIVNDFQKGDIAEGYSVSREKKESFPLTVTSAQKNPTAFYLCASSTRGGAGETQYFGPGTRLLVL.

The CDR3 DNA is TGTGCCAGCAGTTCTTACCGGACAGATACGCAGTATTTT. This gives the protein CASSSYRTDTQYF. The gene calls are TRBV27 and TRBJ2-3; D is ambiguous. Germline lookup yields CDR1 MNHEY and CDR2 SMNVEV (reference sequence). Deletions cut 4 bases from V and 3 bases from J, with 8 bases between. There are 13 residues in the CDR3.

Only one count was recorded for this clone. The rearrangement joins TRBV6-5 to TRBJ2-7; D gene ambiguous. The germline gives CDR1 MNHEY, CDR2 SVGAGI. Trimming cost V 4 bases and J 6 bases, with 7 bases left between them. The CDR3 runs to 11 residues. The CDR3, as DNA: TGTGCCAGCAGTTCCCCGGGCGAGCAGTACTTC. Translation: CASSSPGEQYF.

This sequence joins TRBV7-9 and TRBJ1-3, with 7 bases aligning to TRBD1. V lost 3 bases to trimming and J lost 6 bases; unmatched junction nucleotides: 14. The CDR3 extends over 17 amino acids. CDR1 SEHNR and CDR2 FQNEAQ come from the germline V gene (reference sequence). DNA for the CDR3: TGTGCCAGCAGCTTTGGCCCCGGGACAGTCGGCGCAAACACCATATATTTT. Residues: CASSFGPGTVGANTIYF.

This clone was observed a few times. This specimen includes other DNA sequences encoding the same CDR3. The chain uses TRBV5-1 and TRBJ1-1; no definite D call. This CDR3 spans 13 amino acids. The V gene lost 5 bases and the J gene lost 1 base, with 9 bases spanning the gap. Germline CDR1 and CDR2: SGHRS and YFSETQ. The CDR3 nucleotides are TGCGCCAGCAGTCCGGACTCGAACACTGAAGCTTTCTTT. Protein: CASSPDSNTEAFF.

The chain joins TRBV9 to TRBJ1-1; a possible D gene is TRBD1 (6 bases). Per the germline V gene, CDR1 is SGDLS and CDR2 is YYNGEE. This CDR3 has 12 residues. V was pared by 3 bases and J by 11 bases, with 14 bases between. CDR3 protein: CASSAPGEPAFF. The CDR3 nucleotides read TGTGCCAGCAGCGCCCCAGGGGAACCGGCTTTCTTT.

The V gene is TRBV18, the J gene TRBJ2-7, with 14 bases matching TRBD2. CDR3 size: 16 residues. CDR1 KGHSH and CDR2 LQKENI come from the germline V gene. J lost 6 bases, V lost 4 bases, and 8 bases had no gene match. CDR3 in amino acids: CASSQTGLAGVGEQYF. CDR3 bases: TGTGCCAGCTCACAAACGGGACTAGCGGGAGTTGGCGAGCAGTACTTC.

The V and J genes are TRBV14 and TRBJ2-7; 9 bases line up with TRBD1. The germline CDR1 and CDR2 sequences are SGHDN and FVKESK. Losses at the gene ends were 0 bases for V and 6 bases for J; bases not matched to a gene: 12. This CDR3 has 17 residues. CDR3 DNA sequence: TGTGCCAGCAGCCAAGAACGTGGTTACAGGGGGCAGGGCGAGCAGTACTTC. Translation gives CASSQERGYRGQGEQYF.

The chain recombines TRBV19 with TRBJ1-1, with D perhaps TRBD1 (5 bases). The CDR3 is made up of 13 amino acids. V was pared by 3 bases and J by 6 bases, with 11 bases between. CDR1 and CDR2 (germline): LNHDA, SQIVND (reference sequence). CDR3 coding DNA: TGTGCCAGTAGTATCCAGGGAGGGTCTGAAGCTTTCTTT. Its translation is CASSIQGGSEAFF.

CDR3 bases: TGCGCCAGCAGCCGCGTAGCGGGAGGCACAGATACGCAGTATTTT. Protein sequence: CASSRVAGGTDTQYF. This chain links TRBV4-3 with TRBJ2-3; TRBD2 matches at 9 bases. The CDR3 runs 15 residues. The V gene end was trimmed by 4 bases and the J gene end by 1 base; junction bases not matched to a gene: 3. Per germline, CDR1 LGHNA and CDR2 YSLEER.

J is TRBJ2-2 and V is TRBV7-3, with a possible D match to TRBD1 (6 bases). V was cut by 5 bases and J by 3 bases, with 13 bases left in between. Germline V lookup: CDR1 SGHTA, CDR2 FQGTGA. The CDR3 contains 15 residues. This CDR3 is CASSPTGKDTGELFF. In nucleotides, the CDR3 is TGTGCCAGCAGCCCCACAGGGAAGGACACCGGGGAGCTGTTTTTT.

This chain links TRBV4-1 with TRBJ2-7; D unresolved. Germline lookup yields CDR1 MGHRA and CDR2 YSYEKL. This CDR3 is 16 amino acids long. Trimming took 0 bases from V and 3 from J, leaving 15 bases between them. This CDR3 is CASSQDLGRRHYEQYF. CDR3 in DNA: TGCGCCAGCAGCCAAGATTTGGGCAGGCGACACTACGAGCAGTACTTC.

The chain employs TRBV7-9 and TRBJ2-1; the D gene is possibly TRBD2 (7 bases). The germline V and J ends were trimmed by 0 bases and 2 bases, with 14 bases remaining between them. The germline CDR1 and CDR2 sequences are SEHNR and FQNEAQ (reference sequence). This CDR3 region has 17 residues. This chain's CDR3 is CASSLALAGAAYNEQFF. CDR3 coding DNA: TGTGCCAGCAGCTTAGCGCTGGCGGGGGCCGCCTACAATGAGCAGTTCTTC.